Below are 19 T cell receptor beta chains sequenced from a single sample in a study of T cell responses to AZD1222 COVID-19 vaccine. Method: immunoSEQ multiplex PCR; TCRdb's copy keeps in-frame clones and lacks some. The sample contains 180,000 or so clones, about 90% of which appear only once. Sequencing was performed on peripheral blood, taken on day 0 of AZD1222 vaccination. The origin of the receptors is an adult in good health.

DNA of the CDR3: TGTGCCAGCAGATCGTTAGGGGGGGCGAACACCGGGGAGCTGTTTTTT. Translating it yields CASRSLGGANTGELFF. This rearrangement joins TRBV7-9 to TRBJ2-2; perhaps TRBD2 as D (7 bases). V lost 6 bases and J lost 0, with 14 bases in between. Germline V gene sequence: CDR1 SEHNR, CDR2 FQNEAQ (reference sequence). The CDR3 is 16 amino acids. Looking up the rest from reference TRBV7-9 and TRBJ2-2 gives the full variable domain: DTGVSQNPRHKITKRGQNVTFRCDPISEHNRLYWYRQTLGQGPEFLTYFQNEAQLEKSRLLSDRFSAERPKGSFSTLEIQRTEQGDSAMYLCASRSLGGANTGELFFGEGSRLTVL.

CDR3 residues: CASSSAGSQPQHF. CDR3 in DNA: TGTGCCAGCAGTTCGGCAGGGAGTCAGCCCCAGCATTTT. The chain employs TRBV6-5 and TRBJ1-5; D may be TRBD1 (5 bases). The CDR3 is made up of 13 amino acids. CDR1 and CDR2 from the germline V gene are MNHEY and SVGAGI. V was clipped by 4 bases and J by 6 bases, with 10 bases between them.

The V and J genes are TRBV5-4 and TRBJ1-1, with D possibly being TRBD1 (5 bases). With 4 bases removed from V and 6 bases from J, the gap between germline ends came to 13 bases. Germline-derived CDR1 and CDR2 are SGHNT and YYREEE (reference sequence). The CDR3 extends over 13 amino acids. The CDR3 DNA reads TGTGCCAGCAGCCGATTGGGACGGCCTGAAGCTTTCTTT. This gives the protein CASSRLGRPEAFF.

The rearrangement links TRBV7-3 to TRBJ1-2, with TRBD1 as a possible D gene (6 bases). This CDR3 contains 14 residues. V lost 0 bases to trimming and J lost 6 bases, with 11 bases between them. CDR1 and CDR2 (germline): SGHTA, FQGTGA. CDR3 sequence: CASSLTRSGDGYTF. The CDR3 region has the DNA TGTGCCAGCAGCTTAACCCGGTCAGGGGATGGCTACACCTTC.

This chain joins TRBV19 and TRBJ1-2; weak D call: TRBD1 (6 bases). The CDR3 runs to 16 residues. Germline values: CDR1 LNHDA, CDR2 SQIVND (reference sequence). Trimming took 3 bases from V and 4 from J, leaving 18 bases between them. The CDR3 loop is CASSIPNRGLGYGYTF. Written as DNA, the CDR3 is TGTGCCAGTAGTATCCCCAATCGGGGGCTTGGCTATGGCTACACCTTC.

The J gene is TRBJ1-3, the V gene TRBV5-8, with TRBD1 matching over 8 bases. Losses at the gene ends were 6 bases for V and 4 bases for J; bases not matched to a gene: 6. Germline-derived CDR1 and CDR2 are SGHTS and YDEGEE. This CDR3 is built from 14 residues. This chain's CDR3 is CASNPRGRGNTIYF. Written as DNA, the CDR3 is TGTGCCAGCAACCCCAGGGGGCGCGGAAACACCATATATTTT. Full variable domain (remainder filled in from reference TRBV5-8 and TRBJ1-3): EAGVTQSPTHLIKTRGQQATLRCSPISGHTSVYWYQQALGLGLQFLLWYDEGEERNRGNFPPRFSGRQFPNYSSELNVNALELEDSALYLCASNPRGRGNTIYFGEGSWLTVV.

The rearrangement uses TRBV6-5 and TRBJ2-5; D tentatively fits TRBD1 or TRBD2 (5 bases each). This CDR3 has 15 residues. The V end lost 0 bases, the J end lost 5 bases, and 13 bases lay between the germline ends. Germline V gene sequence: CDR1 MNHEY, CDR2 SVGAGI. The chain's CDR3 is CASSYSHGAGETQYF. CDR3 nucleotides: TGTGCCAGCAGTTACTCGCATGGGGCGGGCGAGACCCAGTACTTC.

The gene calls are TRBV5-1 and TRBJ1-6; TRBD1 might be the D (5 bases). With 4 bases removed from V and 7 bases from J, the gap between germline ends came to 12 bases. The CDR3 consists of 14 residues. Germline values: CDR1 SGHRS, CDR2 YFSETQ. The CDR3 region is CASSHWDGNSPLHF. Written as DNA, the CDR3 is TGCGCCAGCAGCCATTGGGACGGGAATTCACCCCTCCACTTT.

The gene calls are TRBV6-1 and TRBJ1-2; D not certain. Trimming stripped 0 bases from V and 5 bases from J, with 4 bases between. The CDR3 has 12 residues. Germline V gene lookup returns CDR1 MNHNS and CDR2 SASEGT. Here the CDR3 reads CASSEAFYGYTF. CDR3 coding DNA: TGTGCCAGCAGTGAAGCGTTTTATGGCTACACCTTC.

V usage is TRBV1 and J usage is TRBJ1-5; no DNA check was done on the table's D call, TRBD1. TRBV1 is a pseudogene. CDR3 length: 15 amino acids. The CDR3 region has the DNA TGCACCAGCAGCCAAGATAAGAGGGACAGTCAGCCCCAGCATTTT. This translates into CTSSQDKRDSQPQHF.

A few counts support this clone. The chain couples TRBV7-8 to TRBJ2-1; 10 positions match TRBD2. This CDR3 has 16 residues. The germline V gene encodes CDR1 SGHVS and CDR2 FQNEAQ. V dropped 5 bases and J dropped 3; count of bases not matched to a gene: 7. The CDR3 loop reads CASSQSGGAFYNEQFF. The CDR3 nucleotides read TGTGCCAGCAGCCAAAGCGGGGGGGCCTTCTACAATGAGCAGTTCTTC. The full variable domain, completed using reference TRBV7-8 and TRBJ2-1, is GAGVSQSPRYKVAKRGQDVALRCDPISGHVSLFWYQQALGQGPEFLTYFQNEAQLDKSGLPSDRFFAERPEGSVSTLKIQRTQQEDSAVYLCASSQSGGAFYNEQFFGPGTRLTVL.

CDR3 residues: CASSQDRRGGDGYTF. CDR3 DNA sequence: TGTGCCAGCAGCCAAGATCGGCGCGGGGGGGATGGCTACACCTTC. This chain joins TRBV14 and TRBJ1-2; possibly TRBD1 for D (5 bases). Germline V gene data show CDR1 as SGHDN and CDR2 as FVKESK. CDR3 size: 15 residues. V was clipped by 0 bases and J by 6 bases, with 14 bases between them.

The rearrangement joins TRBV28 to TRBJ1-2; D is perhaps TRBD1 (5 bases). This CDR3 has 14 residues. V was trimmed by 3 bases and J by 2 bases, leaving 10 bases between them. Germline V CDR1 and CDR2: MDHEN, SYDVKM. In nucleotides, the CDR3 is TGTGCCAGCAGTTTTTGGGGCAACAACTATGGCTACACCTTC. Translation gives CASSFWGNNYGYTF.

This chain uses TRBV6-1 with TRBJ2-3, with D perhaps being TRBD1 or TRBD2 (5 bases each). The germline gives CDR1 MNHNS, CDR2 SASEGT. The V and J ends lost 1 base and 6 bases respectively, with 23 bases between them. The CDR3 covers 18 residues. The CDR3 DNA follows: TGTGCCAGCAGTGAAGACCAGGTGGTAGGGGACCTGATGGATACGCAGTATTTT. Encoded protein: CASSEDQVVGDLMDTQYF.

This clone was observed a single time. The J gene is TRBJ2-3, the V gene TRBV7-8, with a weak D call TRBD1 (6 bases). Germline assignment: CDR1 SGHVS and CDR2 FQNEAQ. This CDR3 is 15 amino acids long. Trimming removed 5 bases at V and 0 bases at J, with 12 bases between. Here the CDR3 reads CASSLPGQSTDTQYF. As DNA, the CDR3 is TGTGCCAGCAGCCTCCCGGGACAAAGCACAGATACGCAGTATTTT.

The count of this clone is one. This chain joins TRBV6-5 and TRBJ2-2, with TRBD1 identical over 8 bases. The germline V gene encodes CDR1 MNHEY and CDR2 SVGAGI. This CDR3 has 15 amino acids. The V and J ends lost 4 bases and 7 bases, in that order; junction bases with no gene match: 8. The CDR3 region is CASSFQGALGGELFF. In DNA, the CDR3 is TGTGCCAGCAGTTTTCAGGGGGCGCTTGGCGGGGAGCTGTTTTTT.

This clone was observed once. This chain connects TRBV27 to TRBJ2-7, with a tentative D call TRBD1 (5 bases). CDR1 and CDR2 (germline): MNHEY, SMNVEV (reference sequence). V lost 4 bases to trimming and J lost 5 bases, with 9 bases between them. The CDR3 spans 12 residues. The CDR3 protein is CASSSFRDEQYF. The CDR3 DNA sequence: TGTGCCAGCAGTTCCTTCAGGGACGAGCAGTACTTC.

The CDR3: CASSLDRATGELFF. In DNA, the CDR3 is TGTGCCAGCAGCTTAGATCGCGCCACCGGGGAGCTGTTTTTT. V gene TRBV11-2 combines with J gene TRBJ2-2; the D is unclear. The CDR3 covers 14 residues. Deletions cut 0 bases from V and 4 bases from J, with 6 bases between. Looked up from germline, CDR1 is SGHAT and CDR2 is FQNNGV.

The J gene is TRBJ1-3, the V gene TRBV5-1, with 9 bases fitting TRBD1. After removal of 2 bases from V and 4 bases from J, the junction contained 1 base not matched to a gene. This CDR3 region has 14 residues. Germline V gene data show CDR1 as SGHRS and CDR2 as YFSETQ. In DNA, the CDR3 is TGCGCCAGCAGCTTCGGGACAGGGGGAAACACCATATATTTT. Its protein is CASSFGTGGNTIYF.